This is a list of T cell receptor beta chains from one sample in a study of OX40 agonist ivuxolimab in advanced cancers. Libraries were prepared by immunoSEQ multiplex PCR; TCRdb keeps only in-frame clonotypes and omits some of them. Of some 60,000 clones in the sample, more than 70% were seen once. The sample here was CD4+ or CD8+ T cells sorted from blood, taken in a trial of the OX40 agonist ivuxolimab. These receptors were obtained from an adult with an advanced solid tumor such as melanoma, head and neck, liver or kidney cancer. CDR3s include the opening cysteine and the closing phenylalanine or tryptophan. The D gene is left open where the match is weak. Size values are once, few and many counts, or a class for expanded clones, and some rows have none.

D,V,size,J,CDR3,DNA
-,TRBV5-1,-,TRBJ1-6,CASSLGQLPGNSPLHF,TGCGCCAGCAGCTTGGGACAGCTCCCGGGTAATTCACCCCTCCACTTT
-,TRBV28,once,TRBJ1-2,CASSGVYGYTF,TGTGCCAGCAGTGGGGTCTATGGCTACACCTTC
-,TRBV4-1,-,TRBJ1-1,CASSQEKSQRNTEAFF,TGCGCCAGCAGCCAAGAAAAGAGCCAGCGGAACACTGAAGCTTTCTTT
-,TRBV4-3,-,TRBJ1-6,CASSQDRAGWANSPLHF,TGCGCCAGCAGCCAAGATCGGGCAGGGTGGGCTAATTCACCCCTCCACTTT
TRBD1,TRBV6-1,-,TRBJ2-3,CASSDMGQGGSDTQYF,TGTGCCAGCAGTGACATGGGACAGGGCGGTTCAGATACGCAGTATTTT
-,TRBV5-1,once,TRBJ2-5,CASTLMGGPLLETQYF,TGCGCCAGCACCTTGATGGGGGGGCCACTCCTAGAGACCCAGTACTTC
-,TRBV4-1,-,TRBJ1-2,CASSQDMGEGYTF,TGCGCCAGCAGCCAAGATATGGGAGAGGGCTACACCTTC
-,TRBV29-1,-,TRBJ2-3,CSLHTGSTDTQYF,TGCAGCCTCCATACGGGGAGCACAGATACGCAGTATTTT
TRBD2,TRBV7-9,once,TRBJ2-3,CASSPGGTDTQYF,TGTGCCAGCAGCCCCGGGGGGACAGATACGCAGTATTTT
-,TRBV7-2,-,TRBJ1-2,CASSLAPGGYTF,TGTGCCAGCAGCTTAGCACCCGGAGGCTACACCTTC
-,TRBV10-3,-,TRBJ2-3,CAISSARPADTQYF,TGTGCCATCTCGTCGGCTCGCCCCGCAGATACGCAGTATTTT
TRBD2,TRBV7-2,-,TRBJ2-7,CASRKGPSGSLYEQYF,TGTGCCAGCAGAAAGGGGCCTAGCGGGAGTCTTTACGAGCAGTACTTC
-,TRBV18,-,TRBJ2-1,CASSPFGSGALANEQFF,TGTGCCAGCTCGCCGTTTGGGAGCGGAGCTTTGGCCAATGAGCAGTTCTTC
TRBD1,TRBV2,-,TRBJ1-2,CASSGSSRGYYGYTF,TGTGCCAGCAGTGGGAGTTCCAGGGGGTACTATGGCTACACCTTC
-,TRBV25-1,-,TRBJ1-1,CASSEYGGRGTEAFF,TGTGCCAGCAGTGAATACGGAGGGAGGGGGACTGAAGCTTTCTTT
TRBD2,TRBV27,once,TRBJ2-3,CASSLLAGPDTQYF,TGTGCCAGCAGTTTATTAGCGGGCCCAGATACGCAGTATTTT
-,TRBV19,-,TRBJ1-1,CASSIARVEAFF,TGTGCCAGTAGTATCGCCAGGGTTGAAGCTTTCTTT
TRBD1,TRBV5-5,once,TRBJ2-7,CASSPGQGLYEQYF,TGTGCCAGCAGCCCGGGACAGGGTTTGTACGAGCAGTACTTC
-,TRBV13,-,TRBJ2-5,CASSDLLGNQETQYF,TGTGCCAGCAGCGACCTCCTAGGGAACCAAGAGACCCAGTACTTC
-,TRBV7-6,-,TRBJ1-4,CASSRGGSYNEKLFF,TGTGCCAGCAGCCGAGGGGGGTCGTATAATGAAAAACTGTTTTTT
-,TRBV10-3,-,TRBJ1-1,CAISPQPPGENTEAFF,TGTGCCATCAGTCCCCAACCCCCAGGAGAGAACACTGAAGCTTTCTTT
TRBD1,TRBV11-2,once,TRBJ2-1,CASSLTGINEQFF,TGTGCCAGCAGCTTGACAGGGATCAATGAGCAGTTCTTC
TRBD1,TRBV29-1,-,TRBJ2-7,CSVVAGGYYEQYF,TGCAGCGTTGTGGCAGGGGGATATTACGAGCAGTACTTC
-,TRBV28,-,TRBJ1-1,CASSLPQGLNTEAFF,TGTGCCAGCAGTTTACCCCAGGGACTGAACACTGAAGCTTTCTTT
TRBD2,TRBV2,-,TRBJ2-2,CASSAGGPTGELFF,TGTGCCAGCAGTGCGGGAGGGCCCACCGGGGAGCTGTTTTTT
TRBD1,TRBV7-9,-,TRBJ1-1,CASSLTGGLMNTEAFF,TGTGCCAGCAGCTTGACAGGGGGCCTTATGAACACTGAAGCTTTCTTT
-,TRBV29-1,-,TRBJ1-1,CSVGVRGDTEAFF,TGCAGCGTTGGTGTAAGAGGGGACACTGAAGCTTTCTTT
-,TRBV10-3,-,TRBJ2-2,CAISPGVNTGELFF,TGTGCCATCAGTCCGGGGGTGAACACCGGGGAGCTGTTTTTT
-,TRBV7-9,once,TRBJ1-2,CASSTWGLGYTF,TGTGCCAGCAGCACCTGGGGCCTCGGCTACACCTTC
-,TRBV7-3,once,TRBJ2-5,CASSQGGGRQETQYF,TGTGCCAGCTCACAGGGTGGAGGGCGGCAAGAGACCCAGTACTTC
-,TRBV18,-,TRBJ2-3,CASSPLAQDTQYF,TGTGCCAGCTCACCCCTAGCACAAGATACGCAGTATTTT
-,TRBV5-1,-,TRBJ2-3,CASSFPGGVDTQYF,TGCGCCAGCAGCTTCCCGGGCGGGGTAGATACGCAGTATTTT
-,TRBV27,-,TRBJ2-6,CASSPIGRGAQSGANVLTF,TGTGCCAGCAGCCCTATCGGACGGGGGGCACAGTCTGGGGCCAACGTCCTGACTTTC
-,TRBV5-1,-,TRBJ2-5,CASSLGQETQYF,TGCGCCAGCAGCTTGGGGCAAGAGACCCAGTACTTC
TRBD2,TRBV10-2,-,TRBJ2-5,CASSVVSGGAGETQYF,TGCGCCAGCAGTGTTGTTAGCGGGGGGGCCGGAGAGACCCAGTACTTC
-,TRBV5-6,-,TRBJ1-1,CASSLSDWNTEAFF,TGTGCCAGCAGCTTATCAGATTGGAACACTGAAGCTTTCTTT
-,TRBV6-1,-,TRBJ2-7,CASSERRSQDEQYF,TGTGCCAGCAGTGAAAGGAGGTCCCAGGACGAGCAGTACTTC
TRBD2,TRBV27,-,TRBJ2-1,CASRGLAGGIEQFF,TGTGCCAGCAGGGGACTAGCGGGAGGTATTGAGCAGTTCTTC
TRBD1,TRBV2,-,TRBJ1-4,CASSGDRTAEKLFF,TGTGCCAGCAGTGGGGACAGAACGGCGGAAAAACTGTTTTTT
-,TRBV5-1,-,TRBJ2-7,CASSLVSEYEQYF,TGCGCCAGCAGCTTGGTGTCTGAGTACGAGCAGTACTTC
-,TRBV5-1,-,TRBJ2-1,CASHGQSSYNEQFF,TGCGCCTCCCACGGCCAGAGCTCCTACAATGAGCAGTTCTTC
-,TRBV12-1,-,TRBJ2-7,CATKTGATGTATGGEYF,TGTGCCACCAAAACAGGGGCGACCGGGACGGCAACCGGAGGCGAGTACTTC
-,TRBV5-5,once,TRBJ1-2,CASSLSIQGGYGYTF,TGTGCCAGCAGCTTATCAATCCAGGGAGGGTATGGCTACACCTTC
-,TRBV19,-,TRBJ2-2,CASSTFYTGELFF,TGTGCCAGTAGTACCTTTTACACCGGGGAGCTGTTTTTT
-,TRBV9,-,TRBJ2-2,CASSRTGGKELFF,TGTGCCAGCAGTCGGACCGGGGGTAAGGAGCTGTTTTTT
TRBD2,TRBV29-1,-,TRBJ2-3,CSVPPGLAGVVDTQYF,TGCAGCGTCCCCCCGGGACTAGCGGGAGTGGTAGATACGCAGTATTTT
-,TRBV7-6,-,TRBJ1-5,CASSLVQETEGPQHF,TGTGCCAGCAGCTTAGTCCAGGAGACCGAGGGGCCCCAGCATTTT
-,TRBV5-1,-,TRBJ1-2,CASSLDSSSNYGYTF,TGCGCCAGCAGCTTGGACAGTTCTTCTAACTATGGCTACACCTTC
-,TRBV4-3,-,TRBJ2-3,CASSQDRVTDTQYF,TGCGCCAGCAGCCAAGATAGGGTTACAGATACGCAGTATTTT
-,TRBV5-1,-,TRBJ1-4,CASSLDRINEKLFF,TGCGCCAGCAGCTTGGACCGTATTAATGAAAAACTGTTTTTT
-,TRBV7-6,few,TRBJ1-2,CASSPKAVEPYGYTF,TGTGCCAGCAGTCCGAAGGCAGTAGAACCCTATGGCTACACCTTC
-,TRBV27,-,TRBJ1-6,CASSSPGDNSPLHF,TGTGCCAGCAGTTCGCCAGGGGATAATTCACCCCTCCACTTT
-,TRBV18,-,TRBJ2-7,CASSRDSAYEQYF,TGTGCCAGCTCACGTGACAGTGCCTACGAGCAGTACTTC
-,TRBV28,-,TRBJ1-1,CASSLRGGGLEAFF,TGTGCCAGCAGTCTTCGAGGGGGGGGACTTGAAGCTTTCTTT